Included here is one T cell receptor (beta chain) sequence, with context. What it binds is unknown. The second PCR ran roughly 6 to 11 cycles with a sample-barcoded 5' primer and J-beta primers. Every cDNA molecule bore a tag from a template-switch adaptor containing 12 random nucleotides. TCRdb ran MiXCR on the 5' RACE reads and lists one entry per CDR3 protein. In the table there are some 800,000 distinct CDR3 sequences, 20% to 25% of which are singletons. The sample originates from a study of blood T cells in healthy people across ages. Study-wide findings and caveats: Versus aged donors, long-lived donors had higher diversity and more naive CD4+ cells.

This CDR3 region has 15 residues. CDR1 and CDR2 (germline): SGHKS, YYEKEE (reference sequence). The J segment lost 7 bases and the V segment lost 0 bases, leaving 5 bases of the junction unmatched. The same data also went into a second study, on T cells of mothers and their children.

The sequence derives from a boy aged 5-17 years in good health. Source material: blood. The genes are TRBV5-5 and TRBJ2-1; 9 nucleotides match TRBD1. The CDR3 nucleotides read TGTGCCAGCAGCTTGGAACAGGGGGCTTGGAATGAGCAGTTCTTC. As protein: CASSLEQGAWNEQFF.